This T cell receptor beta chain was recovered during a study of control samples from healthy donors and cancer patients. The CDR3 contains 12 residues. Trimming took off 3 bases at V and 2 bases at J, with 4 bases between the two ends. Germline values: CDR1 KGHSH, CDR2 LQKENI. TCRdb's table, derived via immunoSEQ multiplex PCR, lists solely in-frame clones and lacks some. Among 20,000 to 25,000 clones listed, less than 90% were seen once. The source material was PBMCs. The sequence derives from a man aged 60-69 years with colorectal cancer. The V call is TRBV18, the J call TRBJ2-5; D gene uncertain. The chain's CDR3 is CASSPTQETQYF. In DNA form, the CDR3 reads TGTGCCAGCTCACCTACACAAGAGACCCAGTACTTC.